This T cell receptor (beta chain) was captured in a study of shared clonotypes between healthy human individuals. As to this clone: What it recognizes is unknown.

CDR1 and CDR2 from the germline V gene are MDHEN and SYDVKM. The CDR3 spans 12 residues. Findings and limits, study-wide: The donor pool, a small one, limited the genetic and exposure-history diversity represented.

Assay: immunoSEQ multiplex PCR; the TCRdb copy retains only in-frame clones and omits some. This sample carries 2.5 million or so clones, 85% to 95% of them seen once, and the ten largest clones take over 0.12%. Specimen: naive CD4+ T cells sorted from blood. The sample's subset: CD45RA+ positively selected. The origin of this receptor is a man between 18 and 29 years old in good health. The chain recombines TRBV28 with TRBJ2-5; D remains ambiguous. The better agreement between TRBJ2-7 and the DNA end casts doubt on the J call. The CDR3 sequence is CASSLSQYEQYF. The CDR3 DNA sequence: TGTGCCAGCAGTTTATCCCAGTACGAGCAGTACTTC.